This TCR beta chain appears in the sequencing data of a study of blood T cell repertoires in COVID-19. In the study overall: Sources were T cells, B-cell-depleted T cells, or PBMCs; the material itself was cDNA or gDNA.

Germline loops: CDR1 SQVTM, CDR2 ANQGSEA. V shed 3 bases, J shed 6 bases, and the junction held 10 bases outside the gene matches. The CDR3 runs 15 residues. In the authors' workflow: Quantification of nucleated cells was approximated via reference gene primer amplification. Libraries were prepared by immunoSEQ multiplex PCR; TCRdb keeps only in-frame clonotypes and omits some of them. V, J and clone size are those of that table, while D and trimming were read from the DNA. This table holds a few hundred thousand clones, 75% to 90% found once. The TCR comes from a woman aged 50 to 60 who had recovered from COVID-19. This chain connects TRBV29-1 to TRBJ2-3; 9 bases line up with TRBD2. Sequenced: PBMCs or T cells enriched from blood (not recorded which). In DNA form, the CDR3 reads TGCAGCGTTGAGAAGCGGGAGGACTCCCCGGATACGCAGTATTTT. Translating it yields CSVEKREDSPDTQYF.